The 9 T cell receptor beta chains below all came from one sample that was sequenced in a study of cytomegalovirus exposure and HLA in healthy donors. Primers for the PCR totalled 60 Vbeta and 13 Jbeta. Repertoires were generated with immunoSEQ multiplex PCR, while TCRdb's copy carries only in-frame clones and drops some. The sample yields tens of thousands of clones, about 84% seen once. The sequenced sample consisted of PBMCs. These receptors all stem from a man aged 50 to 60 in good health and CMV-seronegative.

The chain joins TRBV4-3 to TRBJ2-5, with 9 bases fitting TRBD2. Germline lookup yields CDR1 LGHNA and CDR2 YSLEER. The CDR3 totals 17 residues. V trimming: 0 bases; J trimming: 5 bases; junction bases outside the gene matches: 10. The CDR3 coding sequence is TGCGCCAGCAGCCAAGATCCTATGCGGGAGGGCCTGGAGACCCAGTACTTC. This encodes CASSQDPMREGLETQYF.

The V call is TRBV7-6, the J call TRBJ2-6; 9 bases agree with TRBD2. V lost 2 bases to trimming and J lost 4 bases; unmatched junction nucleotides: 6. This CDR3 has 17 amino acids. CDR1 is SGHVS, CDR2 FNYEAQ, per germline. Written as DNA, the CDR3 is TGTGCCAGCAGCTTACGCGGGAGGGCCGGGGGGGCCAACGTCCTGACTTTC. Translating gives CASSLRGRAGGANVLTF.

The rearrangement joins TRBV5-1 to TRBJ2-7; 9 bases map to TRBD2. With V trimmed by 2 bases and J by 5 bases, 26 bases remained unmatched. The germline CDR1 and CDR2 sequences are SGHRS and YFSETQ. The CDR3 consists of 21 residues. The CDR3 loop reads CASSLIGGVGASGATVDEQYF. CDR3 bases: TGCGCCAGCAGCTTAATAGGGGGTGTTGGGGCTAGCGGGGCGACGGTCGACGAGCAGTACTTC.

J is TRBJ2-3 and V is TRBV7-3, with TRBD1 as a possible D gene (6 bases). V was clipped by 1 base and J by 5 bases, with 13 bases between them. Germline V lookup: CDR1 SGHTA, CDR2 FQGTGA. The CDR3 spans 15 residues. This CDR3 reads CASSLNLPGEDTQYF. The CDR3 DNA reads TGTGCCAGCAGCTTAAATCTCCCAGGGGAAGATACGCAGTATTTT.

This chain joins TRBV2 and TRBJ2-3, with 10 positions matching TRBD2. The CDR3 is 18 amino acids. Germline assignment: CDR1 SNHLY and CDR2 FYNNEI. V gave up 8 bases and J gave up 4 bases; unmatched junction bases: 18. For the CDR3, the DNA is TGTGCCAGCGCCCAACCGGGACTAGCGTTTTTTAACGCAGATACGCAGTATTTT. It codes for CASAQPGLAFFNADTQYF.

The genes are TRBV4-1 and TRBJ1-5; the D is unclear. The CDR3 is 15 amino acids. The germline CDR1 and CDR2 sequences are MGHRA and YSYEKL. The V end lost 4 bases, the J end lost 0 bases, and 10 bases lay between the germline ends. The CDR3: CASSPDVNSNQPQHF. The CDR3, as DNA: TGCGCCAGCAGCCCAGATGTTAATAGCAATCAGCCCCAGCATTTT.

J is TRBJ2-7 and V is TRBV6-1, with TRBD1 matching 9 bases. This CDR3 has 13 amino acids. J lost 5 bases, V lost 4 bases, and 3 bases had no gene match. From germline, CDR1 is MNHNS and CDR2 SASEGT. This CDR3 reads CASSAGQGDEQYF. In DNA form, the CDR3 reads TGTGCCAGCAGTGCGGGACAGGGCGACGAGCAGTACTTC.

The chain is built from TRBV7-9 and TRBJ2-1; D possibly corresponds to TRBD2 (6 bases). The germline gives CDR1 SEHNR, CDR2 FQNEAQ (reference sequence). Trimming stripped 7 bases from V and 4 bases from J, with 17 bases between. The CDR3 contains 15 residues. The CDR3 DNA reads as TGTGCCAGCACCTGGGGGACTTCCAATTACAATGAGCAGTTCTTC. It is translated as CASTWGTSNYNEQFF.

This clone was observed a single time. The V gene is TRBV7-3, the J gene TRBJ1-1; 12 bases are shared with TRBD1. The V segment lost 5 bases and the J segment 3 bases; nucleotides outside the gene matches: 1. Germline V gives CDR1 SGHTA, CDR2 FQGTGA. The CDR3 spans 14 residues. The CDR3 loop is CASSRDRGHTEAFF. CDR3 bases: TGTGCCAGCAGCCGGGACAGGGGGCACACTGAAGCTTTCTTT.